The clone carrying this TCR beta chain turned up a few times. Its antigen is not known. This sample is drawn from a study of T cells after yellow fever vaccination. TCRdb re-analysed the 5' RACE reads in MiXCR, keeping a single row per CDR3 protein. The table records 450,000 to 650,000 distinct CDR3 sequences, around a fifth of them present only once. The CDR3 runs to 15 residues. V lost 0 bases and J lost 4; bases outside the gene matches: 8. Germline assignment: CDR1 DFQATT and CDR2 SNEGSKA (reference sequence). Whole-study findings and limits: It was a weaker secondary response, yet one that peaked faster, at day 5 versus 15.

The sequence was collected from a man aged 18 to 29 who received the YFV17D yellow fever vaccine. Sample: PBMCs, taken 21 days after the first yellow fever vaccination. The chain employs TRBV20-1 and TRBJ1-2, with 7 bases identical to TRBD1. In DNA form, the CDR3 reads TGCAGTGCTAGAGACTCACGGACAGGCCCCTATGGCTACACCTTC. Translation gives CSARDSRTGPYGYTF.